This TCR beta chain originates from a study of blood T cell repertoires in COVID-19. Study-level background: Acute and convalescent COVID-19 samples came from the United States, Italy and Spain.

Profiled with immunoSEQ multiplex PCR; TCRdb holds only in-frame clones, not every one. The table records 56,000 or so clones, around 87% of them present only once. The sample was peripheral blood. This sequence originates from a man aged 45-65 years with acute or convalescent COVID-19.

The CDR3 loop reads CASSDSRTGHYGYTF. The CDR3 region has the DNA TGCGCCAGCAGTGACTCTCGGACAGGCCACTATGGCTACACCTTC. The rearrangement links TRBV10-2 to TRBJ1-2; 7 bases are shared with TRBD1. CDR3 length equals 15 residues. V was pared by 3 bases and J by 3 bases, with 7 bases of the junction left unmatched. Per the germline V gene, CDR1 is WSHSY and CDR2 is SAAADI.